What follows describes a single TCR beta chain. The record originates from a study of blood T cell repertoires in COVID-19. In the study overall: Donors in the United States, Italy and Spain gave samples during acute or convalescent COVID-19. From T cells, B-cell-depleted T cells, or PBMCs came the material, which was cDNA or gDNA.

Authors' processing steps: Researchers report that nucleated cell counts were estimated from reference gene primer amplification. The protocol was immunoSEQ multiplex PCR, while the TCRdb copy is restricted to in-frame clones and leaves out a portion. For V, J and clone size, that table is used; D and trimming come from the DNA. The repertoire holds 150,000 to 200,000 clones, more than 70% seen once, with around 2.6% in the top ten. CDR1 SGDLS and CDR2 YYNGEE come from the germline V gene. The CDR3 totals 14 residues. J was trimmed by 7 bases and V by 4 bases; bases with no gene match: 8. The J gene is TRBJ2-7, the V gene TRBV9, with 10 bases aligning to TRBD2. The origin of this receptor is a man between 40 and 49 years old with active or convalescent COVID-19. The sequencing sample was made of peripheral blood. This chain's CDR3 is CASSPRTSGEEQYF. The CDR3, as DNA: TGTGCCAGCAGCCCACGGACTAGCGGCGAAGAGCAGTACTTC.